Following are 22 T cell receptor beta chains from one sample sequenced in a study of technical replicates of blood from four donors. Clones were read by immunoSEQ multiplex PCR, and TCRdb kept only the in-frame ones, dropping some. The sample carries tens of thousands of clones, nearly 96% recorded once. The sequenced material came from T cells isolated from PBMCs. These receptors were obtained from a human donor in good health.

The chain carries TRBV6-6 and TRBJ2-4, with 12 bases aligning to TRBD2. V dropped 4 bases and J dropped 1; count of bases not matched to a gene: 2. Germline V gene data show CDR1 as MNHNY and CDR2 as SVGAGI (reference sequence). The CDR3 runs to 16 residues. As DNA, the CDR3 is TGTGCCAGCAGTTCTAGCGGGAGGGTGGCCAAAAACATTCAGTACTTC. This sequence encodes CASSSSGRVAKNIQYF.

The chain uses TRBV27 and TRBJ2-7, with 8 bases fitting TRBD2. This CDR3 is built from 15 residues. With V trimmed by 3 bases and J by 3 bases, 7 bases remained unmatched. Germline CDR1 and CDR2: MNHEY and SMNVEV (reference sequence). In nucleotides, the CDR3 is TGTGCCAGCAGTTTGGCCGGGACTAGAGACTACGAGCAGTACTTC. Its translation: CASSLAGTRDYEQYF.

This clone has a handful of counts. The rearrangement uses TRBV19 and TRBJ2-1; 12 bases align to TRBD2. Germline CDR1 LNHDA, CDR2 SQIVND (reference sequence). V dropped 5 bases and J dropped 3; count of bases not matched to a gene: 5. This CDR3 is 16 amino acids long. The CDR3 sequence: CASSRRLAGDYNEQFF. As DNA, the CDR3 is TGTGCCAGTAGTCGTAGACTAGCGGGAGACTACAATGAGCAGTTCTTC.

The table lists this clone with a count of one. The CDR3 DNA reads as TGTGCCAGCACCCCGAGCTGGCGGGAGTTAAACAATGAGCAGTTCTTC. It encodes CASTPSWRELNNEQFF. V gene TRBV7-8 combines with J gene TRBJ2-1; 7 nucleotides agree with TRBD2. The germline CDR1 and CDR2 sequences are SGHVS and FQNEAQ. The V and J ends lost 7 bases and 5 bases, in that order; junction bases with no gene match: 14. The CDR3 length is 16 residues.

The CDR3 region is CASSQEPLADGKTQYF. The CDR3 DNA reads as TGCGCCAGCAGCCAAGAACCCCTAGCGGATGGGAAGACCCAGTACTTC. The chain carries TRBV4-1 and TRBJ2-5; TRBD2 aligns across 7 bases. Germline loops: CDR1 MGHRA, CDR2 YSYEKL. This CDR3 comprises 16 residues. J was trimmed by 6 bases and V by 0 bases; bases with no gene match: 10.

V gene TRBV5-1 combines with J gene TRBJ2-5; TRBD1 aligns across 7 bases. Germline trimming cut 0 bases from V and 2 bases from J; bases unmatched to any gene: 7. Germline lookup yields CDR1 SGHRS and CDR2 YFSETQ. CDR3 length: 16 amino acids. Here the CDR3 reads CASSLGSRGIQETQYF. As DNA, the CDR3 is TGCGCCAGCAGCTTGGGGTCCAGGGGGATTCAAGAGACCCAGTACTTC.

The chain is built from TRBV6-1 and TRBJ2-7; 7 bases match TRBD2. Germline V gene sequence: CDR1 MNHNS, CDR2 SASEGT. The CDR3 has 15 amino acids. Trimming cost V 3 bases and J 4 bases; bases outside gene matches: 9. The CDR3 DNA follows: TGTGCCAGCAGTGAGTTTCGCGGGAGCGGATACGAGCAGTACTTC. It encodes CASSEFRGSGYEQYF.

In its sample, this clone was seen once. The chain uses TRBV10-1 and TRBJ2-5; 13 nucleotides agree with TRBD2. With V trimmed by 10 bases and J by 5 bases, 13 bases remained unmatched. The CDR3 spans 16 residues. Germline lookup yields CDR1 WNHNN and CDR2 SYGVQD (reference sequence). The DNA for the CDR3 is TGCGCCACCTATACAGGACTAGCGGGAGAAGAGGAGACCCAGTACTTC. This translates into CATYTGLAGEEETQYF.

This clone has just one count. The CDR3 loop reads CASSNYPEGTGDAYEQYF. CDR3 DNA: TGTGCCAGCAGCAATTATCCCGAGGGGACAGGGGATGCTTACGAGCAGTACTTC. The chain combines TRBV21-1 with TRBJ2-7; TRBD1, the table's D call, lacks a check against the DNA. TRBV21-1 is noted as a pseudogene. The CDR3 loop spans 18 amino acids.

The rearrangement uses TRBV9 and TRBJ2-7, with TRBD1 as a possible D gene (6 bases). CDR1 is SGDLS, CDR2 YYNGEE, per germline. The CDR3 extends over 13 amino acids. V was pared by 3 bases and J by 3 bases, with 10 bases between. This CDR3 is CASSGRDNYEQYF. The CDR3 region has the DNA TGTGCCAGCAGCGGCCGGGACAACTACGAGCAGTACTTC. Full variable domain (rest looked up from reference TRBV9 and TRBJ2-7): DSGVTQTPKHLITATGQRVTLRCSPRSGDLSVYWYQQSLDQGLQFLIQYYNGEERAKGNILERFSAQQFPDLHSELNLSSLELGDSALYFCASSGRDNYEQYFGPGTRLTVT.

The genes are TRBV10-3 and TRBJ2-2; D possibly corresponds to TRBD1 (5 bases). V dropped 6 bases and J dropped 0 bases, with 11 bases sitting between them. Per the germline V gene, CDR1 is ENHRY and CDR2 is SYGVKD. The CDR3 runs to 15 residues. The CDR3 here is CAISPTDSNTGELFF. As DNA, the CDR3 is TGTGCCATCAGCCCGACAGACTCGAACACCGGGGAGCTGTTTTTT.

The CDR3 DNA sequence: TGTGCCAGTAGTATCTTGCTAGCGGAGGTCACCGGGGAGCTGTTTTTT. Protein sequence: CASSILLAEVTGELFF. The V gene is TRBV19, the J gene TRBJ2-2; 7 nucleotides align to TRBD2. The germline CDR1 and CDR2 sequences are LNHDA and SQIVND (reference sequence). This CDR3 has 16 residues. Trimming removed 3 bases from V and 4 bases from J; junction bases left unmatched: 8.

The chain links TRBV19 to TRBJ1-1; D is perhaps TRBD1 (5 bases). This CDR3 has 12 residues. CDR1 LNHDA and CDR2 SQIVND come from the germline V gene (reference sequence). Trimming took off 5 bases at V and 2 bases at J, with 6 bases between the two ends. For the CDR3, the DNA is TGTGCCAGTAGTCAGGGTAACACTGAAGCTTTCTTT. Encoded protein: CASSQGNTEAFF.

The rearrangement joins TRBV11-2 to TRBJ2-4, with D unresolved. V lost 4 bases, J lost 0 bases, and 10 bases lay in between. The CDR3 is 15 residues long. Per germline, CDR1 SGHAT and CDR2 FQNNGV. CDR3 in amino acids: CASSSLSLAKNIQYF. CDR3 coding DNA: TGTGCCAGCAGCTCCCTTTCCTTAGCCAAAAACATTCAGTACTTC.

This clone was recorded only once. The V gene is TRBV6-4, the J gene TRBJ1-5; no clear D. V was shortened by 3 bases and J by 4 bases, with 7 bases between the two germline ends. The germline V gene has CDR1 MRHNA and CDR2 SNTAGT. The CDR3 extends over 13 amino acids. The DNA for the CDR3 is TGTGCCAGCAGTGAACACAGTAATCAGCCCCAGCATTTT. Its translation: CASSEHSNQPQHF.

This rearrangement joins TRBV7-3 to TRBJ2-2; 7 bases line up with TRBD2. Losses at the gene ends were 6 bases for V and 2 bases for J; bases not matched to a gene: 9. In germline, CDR1 is SGHTA, CDR2 FQGTGA. This CDR3 region has 16 residues. CDR3 DNA: TGTGCCAGCAGTTGGCTTGGCGGGAGCAACACCGGGGAGCTGTTTTTT. Translated: CASSWLGGSNTGELFF.

The V call is TRBV10-1, the J call TRBJ2-7; 11 bases line up with TRBD2. V lost 2 bases to trimming and J lost 3 bases; unmatched junction nucleotides: 0. From germline, CDR1 is WNHNN and CDR2 SYGVQD (reference sequence). The CDR3 runs 14 residues. Written as DNA, the CDR3 is TGCGCCAGCAGTGAGGGACTAGCGGGCTACGAGCAGTACTTC. It translates to CASSEGLAGYEQYF.

The chain has TRBV28 and TRBJ1-5; 7 positions match TRBD1. Per germline, CDR1 MDHEN and CDR2 SYDVKM. The CDR3 contains 16 residues. The ends lost 6 bases at V and 1 base at J; junction bases unmatched: 9. CDR3 DNA sequence: TGTGCCAGCAGAACGATTGGACAGGTCAGCAATCAGCCCCAGCATTTT. It codes for CASRTIGQVSNQPQHF. Based on the CDR3 plus reference TRBV28 and TRBJ1-5, the full variable domain is DVKVTQSSRYLVKRTGEKVFLECVQDMDHENMFWYRQDPGLGLRLIYFSYDVKMKEKGDIPEGYSVSREKKERFSLILESASTNQTSMYLCASRTIGQVSNQPQHFGDGTRLSIL.

The chain carries TRBV18 and TRBJ1-5, with TRBD1 matching over 8 bases. This CDR3 is 15 amino acids long. Germline CDR1 is KGHSH and CDR2 is LQKENI. V trimming: 8 bases; J trimming: 0 bases; junction bases outside the gene matches: 6. The CDR3 sequence is CASSRDRSSNQPQHF. In nucleotides, the CDR3 is TGTGCCAGCAGCCGGGACAGGTCTAGCAATCAGCCCCAGCATTTT.

The CDR3 DNA sequence: TGTGCCAGCAGTGACATACAGGGCAACACTGAAGCTTTCTTT. As protein: CASSDIQGNTEAFF. The chain recombines TRBV25-1 with TRBJ1-1; a weak D match, TRBD1 (6 bases). The CDR3 has 14 amino acids. Trimming stripped 3 bases from V and 2 bases from J, with 10 bases between. CDR1 and CDR2 from the germline V gene are MGHDK and SYGVNS.

This chain joins TRBV4-2 and TRBJ2-3; unclear D gene. The CDR3 sequence is 15 residues long. Germline loops: CDR1 LGHNA, CDR2 YNFKEQ. Trimming left V 3 bases short and J 1 base short, with 11 bases between. The chain's CDR3 is CASSQNLQGTDTQYF. The CDR3 nucleotides are TGTGCCAGCAGCCAGAACCTTCAGGGCACAGATACGCAGTATTTT.

This clone was seen once. CDR3 DNA: TGCAGCGTTGGAGAGTTAGGGGGTCCGGGCTACACCTTC. This codes for CSVGELGGPGYTF. The V gene is TRBV29-1, the J gene TRBJ1-2; D might be TRBD1 (6 bases). Trimming shortened V by 4 bases and J by 8 bases, and 17 bases separated the two germline ends. Per germline, CDR1 SQVTM and CDR2 ANQGSEA. The CDR3 spans 13 residues.